This T cell receptor beta chain derives from a study of siplizumab effects on memory and regulatory T cells. Broader study findings: An assignable naive or memory phenotype was lacking in roughly 75-95% of proliferating CD4+ or CD8+ clones. Relative to controls at 25% to 30%, mappable alloreactive CD4+ clones exhibited a mean Treg-derived proportion of approximately 70% with siplizumab.

Assaying covered about 10^5 TCR templates per sample. Clones were read by immunoSEQ multiplex PCR, and TCRdb kept only the in-frame ones, dropping some. The sample carries 65,000 to 85,000 clones, around 93% recorded once. The CDR3 has 15 residues. The V gene's germline CDR1 is MNHNS and CDR2 SASEGT. Trimming stripped 0 bases from V and 2 bases from J, with 11 bases between. Comment on this clone: Its specificity is not known.

The sequenced material came from CD8+ T cells sorted from blood. This sequence originates from a human donor in good health. The chain employs TRBV6-1 and TRBJ2-7; D ambiguous. CDR3 coding DNA: TGTGCCAGCAGTGAAGCGCTGGCGGTGGCCTACGAGCAGTACTTC. The encoded protein is CASSEALAVAYEQYF.